Each of the 17 T cell receptor beta chains below was sequenced from the same sample in a study of cytomegalovirus exposure and HLA in healthy donors. PCR employed 60 Vbeta and 13 Jbeta primers. The protocol was immunoSEQ multiplex PCR, while the TCRdb copy is restricted to in-frame clones and leaves out a portion. The sample lists about 110,000 clones, 55% to 70% occurring once. The sample was PBMCs. These receptors all come from a woman in her twenties or thirties in good health and CMV-seronegative.

This clone showed up just once. The chain employs TRBV4-1 and TRBJ2-1, with 8 bases matching TRBD2. Germline V gene sequence: CDR1 MGHRA, CDR2 YSYEKL. V shed 4 bases, J shed 9 bases, and the junction held 8 bases outside the gene matches. CDR3 length equals 14 residues. The CDR3 reads CASSRAGDPGEQFF. CDR3 in DNA: TGCGCCAGCAGCCGAGCGGGAGACCCCGGTGAGCAGTTCTTC.

The gene calls are TRBV18 and TRBJ2-1, with D possibly matching TRBD2 (6 bases). This CDR3 has 16 residues. V lost 3 bases, J lost 4 bases, and 16 bases lay in between. Germline values: CDR1 KGHSH, CDR2 LQKENI. The CDR3 protein is CASSPYIGRDYNEQFF. CDR3 bases: TGTGCCAGCTCACCGTACATAGGGCGGGATTACAATGAGCAGTTCTTC.

This CDR3 reads CASSQLAGTDTQYF. The CDR3 DNA reads as TGCGCCAGCAGCCAACTAGCGGGAACAGATACGCAGTATTTT. The chain joins TRBV4-1 to TRBJ2-3; 9 bases are shared with TRBD2. The germline CDR1 and CDR2 sequences are MGHRA and YSYEKL. This CDR3 comprises 14 residues. J was trimmed by 3 bases and V by 2 bases; bases with no gene match: 0.

This clone was recorded once. The chain is built from TRBV29-1 and TRBJ1-2; 7 bases fit TRBD1. CDR1 is SQVTM, CDR2 ANQGSEA, per germline. This CDR3 spans 12 amino acids. V lost 7 bases, J lost 6 bases, and 8 bases stayed unmatched. In DNA, the CDR3 is TGCAGCGCCAAGGGACAGATAAATGGCTACACCTTC. Residues: CSAKGQINGYTF.

This clone came up once. V is TRBV6-5 and J is TRBJ2-1, with D perhaps matching TRBD1 (5 bases). CDR3 size: 13 residues. Trimming pared 4 bases from V and 9 bases from J, leaving 13 bases between. Per the germline V gene, CDR1 is MNHEY and CDR2 is SVGAGI. CDR3 DNA: TGTGCCAGCAGTTCAACAGGCGTCGGTGAGCAGTTCTTC. It specifies CASSSTGVGEQFF.

The chain couples TRBV6-6 to TRBJ1-5; D may be TRBD1 (6 bases). The CDR3 covers 13 residues. V dropped 4 bases and J dropped 6 bases, with 10 bases sitting between them. Looked up from germline, CDR1 is MNHNY and CDR2 is SVGAGI (reference sequence). In DNA, the CDR3 is TGTGCCAGCAGTTTACAGGGAAGTCAGCCCCAGCATTTT. It translates to CASSLQGSQPQHF.

V gene TRBV5-1 combines with J gene TRBJ1-2; 7 bases align to TRBD1. J gave up 4 bases and V 4 bases, and 10 bases lay outside the gene matches. CDR3 length equals 15 residues. The germline V gene has CDR1 SGHRS and CDR2 YFSETQ. In nucleotides, the CDR3 is TGCGCCAGCAGCCCGGGACAGCTAAACGGCTATGGCTACACCTTC. Encoded protein: CASSPGQLNGYGYTF.

This chain connects TRBV10-1 to TRBJ2-5; possible D gene TRBD2, 6 bases. Judging by the DNA end, TRBJ2-7 fits better; the J call may be wrong. CDR3 length equals 14 residues. Germline lookup yields CDR1 WNHNN and CDR2 SYGVQD (reference sequence). The CDR3 DNA is TGCGCCAGCAGTGAGCGGGAGTTGCTCTACGAGCAGTACTTC. Translating gives CASSERELLYEQYF.

The rearrangement links TRBV6-6 to TRBJ2-3; D call uncertain. V was pared by 0 bases and J by 0 bases, with 7 bases between. Germline CDR1 and CDR2: MNHNY and SVGAGI (reference sequence). This CDR3 contains 15 residues. The CDR3 bases are TGTGCCAGCAGTTACTCGAGCTCGAGCACAGATACGCAGTATTTT. It specifies CASSYSSSSTDTQYF.

The chain combines TRBV29-1 with TRBJ2-1; maybe TRBD2 (7 bases). The CDR3 extends over 14 amino acids. V lost 7 bases to trimming and J lost 2 bases, with 15 bases between them. The germline V gene has CDR1 SQVTM and CDR2 ANQGSEA. CDR3 amino acids: CSAGGGEAYNEQFF. Written as DNA, the CDR3 is TGCAGCGCTGGGGGGGGCGAAGCCTACAATGAGCAGTTCTTC.

The chain uses TRBV28 and TRBJ1-5, with a weak D call TRBD1 (6 bases). The germline V and J ends were trimmed by 6 bases and 0 bases, with 15 bases remaining between them. Germline V lookup: CDR1 MDHEN, CDR2 SYDVKM. This CDR3 has 16 amino acids. The CDR3 protein is CASRRQGTNSNQPQHF. In DNA, the CDR3 is TGTGCCAGCAGGCGGCAGGGGACGAATAGCAATCAGCCCCAGCATTTT.

On this clone itself: The junction shows a germline mismatch at one end, possibly a read error. V gene TRBV7-7 combines with J gene TRBJ2-3, with TRBD2 matching over 8 bases. The germline CDR1 and CDR2 sequences are SSHAT and FNYEAQ (reference sequence). This CDR3 has 14 amino acids. CDR3 amino acids: CASSRGGITDTQYF. CDR3 DNA sequence: TGTGCTAGCAGCCGGGGGGGGATCACAGATACGCAGTATTTT.

In DNA, the CDR3 is TGTGCCACCAGCAGAATAAATACTTTAGGGGACATTCAGTACTTC. Translating gives CATSRINTLGDIQYF. The rearrangement links TRBV15 to TRBJ2-4; TRBD1 might be the D (5 bases). The CDR3 is 15 residues long. Germline V gene lookup returns CDR1 LNHNV and CDR2 YYDKDF (reference sequence). Trimming pared 2 bases from V and 8 bases from J, leaving 16 bases between. Full variable domain (outside the CDR3, taken from reference TRBV15 and TRBJ2-4): DAMVIQNPRYQVTQFGKPVTLSCSQTLNHNVMYWYQQKSSQAPKLLFHYYDKDFNNEADTPDNFQSRRPNTSFCFLDIRSPGLGDTAMYLCATSRINTLGDIQYFGAGTRLSVL.

This clone was observed a few times. The V gene is TRBV4-3, the J gene TRBJ1-4; 8 bases match TRBD1. V shed 0 bases, J shed 5 bases, and the junction held 5 bases outside the gene matches. There are 16 residues in the CDR3. CDR1 is LGHNA, CDR2 YSLEER, per germline. The CDR3 bases are TGCGCCAGCAGCCAAGATTGGAACAGGGGGAATGAAAAACTGTTTTTT. Translating gives CASSQDWNRGNEKLFF.

The CDR3 coding sequence is TGTGCCAGCAGCCCTACAGGGGGCCGGGACGAGCAGTACTTC. As protein: CASSPTGGRDEQYF. The V call is TRBV28, the J call TRBJ2-7; 9 positions agree with TRBD1. V shed 6 bases, J shed 5 bases, and the junction held 8 bases outside the gene matches. Looked up from germline, CDR1 is MDHEN and CDR2 is SYDVKM. This CDR3 is built from 14 residues.

The V call is TRBV27, the J call TRBJ2-1; weak D call: TRBD1 (5 bases). The CDR3 consists of 15 residues. Trimming cost V 6 bases and J 5 bases, with 17 bases left between them. CDR1 is MNHEY, CDR2 SMNVEV, per germline (reference sequence). The CDR3 here is CASRPDSLTNNEQFF. As DNA, the CDR3 is TGTGCCAGCAGACCAGACAGTTTAACAAACAATGAGCAGTTCTTC.

V and J are TRBV10-1 and TRBJ1-6, with 9 bases aligning to TRBD1. CDR1 is WNHNN and CDR2 is SYGVQD in the germline V gene (reference sequence). CDR3 size: 19 residues. The V and J ends lost 6 bases and 6 bases, in that order; junction bases with no gene match: 18. CDR3 amino acids: CASSEMDRQGGLSNSPLHF. In DNA form, the CDR3 reads TGCGCCAGCAGCGAAATGGATAGACAGGGGGGACTCTCTAATTCACCCCTCCACTTT.